This T cell receptor (beta chain) is from a study of patients and donors after allogeneic stem cell transplantation. TCRdb reprocessed the RT-PCR reads via MiXCR and lists one record per CDR3 protein. The table has about a million distinct CDR3 sequences, about a sixth seen once. Germline CDR1 SNHLY, CDR2 FYNNEI. Trimming removed 10 bases from V and 4 bases from J, with 8 bases in between. The CDR3 is made up of 11 amino acids. This chain joins TRBV2 and TRBJ2-1; maybe TRBD2 (6 bases). Material for sequencing was blood, either unsorted or a sorted T cell fraction (not recorded which). The TCR was taken from a human donor who was either an allogeneic HSCT recipient or a stem cell or donor lymphocyte infusion donor (not recorded which). It is not recorded whose cells these are; they may come from a transplant donor. The CDR3 here is CAMGLYNEQFF. The DNA for the CDR3 is TGTGCCATGGGACTTTACAATGAGCAGTTCTTC. Full variable domain (remainder filled in from reference TRBV2 and TRBJ2-1): EPEVTQTPSHQVTQMGQEVILRCVPISNHLYFYWYRQILGQKVEFLVSFYNNEISEKSEIFDDQFSVERPDGSNFTLKIRSTKLEDSAMYFCAMGLYNEQFFGPGTRLTVL.